The T cell receptor beta chain under discussion was sequenced for a study of CD8+ T cells in alopecia areata. Extraction of RNA preceded its reverse transcription into cDNA, which served as the sequencing template. TCRdb keeps only in-frame clones here, not all; method: immunoSEQ multiplex PCR. The table records 210,000 or so clones, approximately 65% of them present only once. Germline-derived CDR1 and CDR2 are SQVTM and ANQGSEA. The CDR3 consists of 12 residues. V lost 6 bases and J lost 6; bases outside the gene matches: 5. Treatment of the sample: oral pan-JAK inhibitor, 5-10 mg twice daily. As concerns this clone: The antigen remains unidentified.

General study findings and limits: Mice showed clearer TCR sharing than patients did, a gap that was possibly HLA-related. In scalp, tofacitinib significantly decreased clonality and expanded CD8+ clones among the top 100. A large proportion of expanded lesional clones were detected persisting in scalp and blood during tofacitinib.

The chain uses TRBV29-1 and TRBJ1-2; 9 bases match TRBD1. Source: CD4+ T cells sorted from blood, taken between weeks 43 and 45, from a patient treated with tofacitinib. This receptor was identified in a human donor with alopecia areata. The CDR3, as DNA: TGCAGCGTGGGACAGGGAAGGGATGGCTACACCTTC. This encodes CSVGQGRDGYTF.